This T cell receptor (beta chain) was sequenced for a study of naive and memory T cell subsets (dated by TCRdb to about 2017). Some background on the complete study: The figure summarizing these samples reported some ten blood donors, 7 tuberculin skin test biopsies and 3 saline control biopsies. PCR2 was typically run as a SYBR Green qPCR and stopped at a set threshold, although low-input samples could use end-point PCR of around 6 cycles instead. General findings and caveats noted by the study authors: The RNA-based method was acknowledged as potentially sensitive to TCR transcript changes with T cell activation and differentiation.

Library prep was done by 5' RACE. Four rounds of PCR, run with the SP2 primer together with nested alpha and beta constant region primers, were used to amplify the ligated cDNA. For the blood and skin samples, TCR RNA was reverse transcribed with SuperScript IV using primers for the alpha and beta constant regions. An oligonucleotide carrying the Illumina SP2 primer and a UMI was ligated to the 3' end of the cDNA by means of T4 RNA ligase 1. To prevent hairpin formation, the 12-nucleotide UMI was made up of two random hexamers with an eight-base spacer between them. From the second PCR onward, TCR alpha and beta chain libraries were processed separately, and dual indexing was applied for multiplexing. After pooling, the indexed libraries were analyzed by capillary electrophoresis and sequenced on either an Illumina MiSeq or NextSeq. Libraries were spiked with PhiX DNA at roughly 5-7% so that base diversity was increased and cluster recognition was improved. For the original study's pipeline: Demultiplexor extracted UMIs from read 2, combined them with read 1 TCR sequence, and split reads by sample indices. Decombinator identified V and J genes and V-J junctions and gave each TCR a five-part identifier that included V and J deletions. Collapsinator used UMIs to correct sequencing errors and PCR amplification heterogeneity, yielding UMI-based abundance per TCR. CDR3Translator converted identifiers to nucleotide sequence, translated to amino acids, and extracted CDR3 regions using terminal motifs. After normalization to the amount of input RNA, error-corrected alpha and beta TCR counts from blood and skin were compared. TCRdb reworked the public reads: Q25 trimming with fastp, MiXCR clone assembly, productive beta chains retained. When rows share a CDR3 protein, they turn into one entry using the most common DNA and genes. What appears here as the V and J calls and clone size reflects TCRdb's work, not the paper's. The sample has around 56,000 distinct CDR3 sequences on record, less than 10% of them singletons. The top ten clonotypes cover 9.8% of the sample.

From cysteine to phenylalanine, the CDR3 is 13 amino acids long. The DNA shown is the 39-base CDR3, in frame from base 1. Unmatched junction bases come to 1, with V trimmed by 4 bases and J by 4 bases. Per the germline V gene (reference sequence), DFQATT is the CDR1 and SNEGSKA is the CDR2. A robust, sensitive protocol for the amplification, sequencing and analysis of TCRs was described in the study, in which 3' ligation of a UMI-containing oligonucleotide to TCR cDNA was used. For whole blood analysis, about 2.6 ml of peripheral blood was collected from healthy adult volunteers into Tempus tubes, and RNA was extracted following the manufacturer's instructions. Total RNA was treated with RQ1 DNase, without cell sorting, prior to reverse transcription, with an input of roughly 1 to 1000 ng being targeted. To check how robust the pipeline was in samples where T cells make up a minority population, libraries were built from skin biopsies and whole blood.

On this clonotype itself: Its antigen remains undetermined. Base qualities were left out, and no much larger clone turns up one base away.

The chain was built from TRBV20-1 and TRBJ2-1, and TRBD2 matches 10 of the central bases. This TCR was recovered from a female donor in good health. CDR3 sequence: CSATSGGYNEQFF. DNA sequence: TGCAGTGCTACTAGCGGGGGTTACAATGAGCAGTTCTTC.